These 9 T cell receptor beta chains share one sample of origin, sequenced in a study of T cell repertoires in cytomegalovirus infection. One entry per CDR3 protein, called by TCRdb with MiXCR from the reads. The table shows roughly 310,000 distinct CDR3 sequences, with 17% occurring only once. The sequenced sample consisted of PBMCs. These receptors came from a human donor in good health (CMV status not recorded). Some clones in this sample may be carry-over from other donors' samples.

The CDR3 reads CSARGEPGTGNSPLHF. In DNA, the CDR3 is TGCAGTGCTAGAGGGGAACCGGGTACGGGGAATTCACCCCTCCACTTT. The chain has TRBV20-1 and TRBJ1-6; no reliable D call. CDR3 length: 16 residues. Germline loops: CDR1 DFQATT, CDR2 SNEGSKA (reference sequence). The V end lost 1 base, the J end lost 7 bases, and 17 bases lay between the germline ends.

This clonotype has a count of ten or more. The V gene is TRBV10-3, the J gene TRBJ1-5; tentative D call: TRBD1 (6 bases). Germline lookup yields CDR1 ENHRY and CDR2 SYGVKD. Between the trimmed V and J ends, which lost 10 bases and 2 bases, there was a span of 15 bases. CDR3 length equals 14 residues. CDR3 sequence (DNA): TGTGCCAGTACAGGGTTTCCGGGCAATCAGCCCCAGCATTTT. Its protein is CASTGFPGNQPQHF.

This clonotype was counted ten times or more. The V and J genes are TRBV12-3 or TRBV12-4 and TRBJ1-4, with D possibly being TRBD1 (6 bases). The CDR3 is made up of 16 amino acids. V lost 5 bases and J lost 7, with 20 bases in between. The CDR3 here is CASSIASSGAGEKLFF. DNA of the CDR3: TGTGCCAGCAGTATCGCATCGTCGGGGGCTGGTGAAAAACTGTTTTTT.

V gene TRBV4-1 combines with J gene TRBJ2-1; possibly TRBD1 or TRBD2 for D (5 bases each). Germline CDR1 is MGHRA and CDR2 is YSYEKL. V was trimmed by 3 bases and J by 4 bases, leaving 16 bases between them. The CDR3 is 16 residues long. CDR3 sequence (DNA): TGCGCCAGCAGCCAGGTGGGACCGCTCCGTTACAATGAGCAGTTCTTC. It yields the protein CASSQVGPLRYNEQFF.

This clonotype occurred many times. The J gene is TRBJ1-5, the V gene TRBV7-2, with 8 bases fitting TRBD1. The CDR3 loop spans 15 amino acids. The J segment lost 3 bases and the V segment lost 6 bases, leaving 7 bases of the junction unmatched. Germline V gives CDR1 SGHTA, CDR2 FQGNSA. This CDR3 is CASRKGTGSNQPQHF. The CDR3 DNA sequence: TGTGCCAGCAGGAAAGGGACAGGTTCCAATCAGCCCCAGCATTTT.

The genes are TRBV11-2 and TRBJ2-2; D gene unclear. Germline V gene lookup returns CDR1 SGHAT and CDR2 FQNNGV. Trimming removed 0 bases from V and 6 bases from J, with 5 bases in between. The CDR3 sequence is 13 residues long. The CDR3 nucleotides read TGTGCCAGCAGCTTAGAAACGGCCGGGGAGCTGTTTTTT. It yields the protein CASSLETAGELFF.

There are a few counts of this clonotype. This chain connects TRBV9 to TRBJ2-3, with unresolved D. V shed 3 bases and J shed 0 bases, with 20 bases lying between them. The CDR3 has 18 amino acids. Per the germline V gene, CDR1 is SGDLS and CDR2 is YYNGEE. Here the CDR3 reads CASSAGLLQTPSTDTQYF. CDR3 coding DNA: TGTGCCAGCAGCGCCGGTTTGTTACAGACCCCTAGCACAGATACGCAGTATTTT.

The rearrangement joins TRBV13 to TRBJ2-1; D gene uncertain. V lost 5 bases to trimming and J lost 10 bases, with 9 bases between them. This CDR3 comprises 11 residues. Germline lookup yields CDR1 PRHDT and CDR2 FYEKMQ (reference sequence). CDR3 coding DNA: TGTGCCAGCAGCCGTAGCTTCGAGCAGTTCTTC. Translating gives CASSRSFEQFF. Variable domain in full (rest from reference TRBV13 and TRBJ2-1): AAGVIQSPRHLIKEKRETATLKCYPIPRHDTVYWYQQGPGQDPQFLISFYEKMQSDKGSIPDRFSAQQFSDYHSELNMSSLELGDSALYFCASSRSFEQFFGPGTRLTVL.

V and J are TRBV4-3 and TRBJ1-3; D is ambiguous. Trimming pared 0 bases from V and 0 bases from J, leaving 12 bases between. The CDR3 has 17 amino acids. Looked up from germline, CDR1 is LGHNA and CDR2 is YSLEER. CDR3 in DNA: TGCGCCAGCAGCCAAGACCGCAGTAGCCTCTCTGGAAACACCATATATTTT. As protein: CASSQDRSSLSGNTIYF.